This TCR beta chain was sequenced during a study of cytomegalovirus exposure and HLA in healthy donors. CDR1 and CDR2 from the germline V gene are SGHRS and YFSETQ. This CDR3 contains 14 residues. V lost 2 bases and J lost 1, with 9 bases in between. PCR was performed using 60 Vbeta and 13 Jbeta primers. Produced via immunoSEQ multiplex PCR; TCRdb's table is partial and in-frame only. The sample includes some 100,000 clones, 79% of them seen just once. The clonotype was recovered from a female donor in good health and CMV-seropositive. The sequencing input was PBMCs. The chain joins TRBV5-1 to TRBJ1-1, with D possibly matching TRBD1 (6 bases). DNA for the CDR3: TGCGCCAGCAGCTTACAGGGACCGAACACTGAAGCTTTCTTT. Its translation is CASSLQGPNTEAFF.